This is a list of T cell receptor beta chains from one sample in a study of T cells expressing NK-cell markers. One entry per CDR3 protein, without DNA, is what TCRdb gives after re-calling the 5' RACE reads. There are a few hundred thousand distinct CDR3 sequences in the sample, with roughly 3.6% held by the top ten. The source material was blood T cells: a sorted CD56 or NKG2C T cell subset, CD4+ or CD8+ T cells, or bulk PBMC T cells (not recorded which). Every receptor here comes from a young man in good health. CDR3s include the opening cysteine and the closing phenylalanine or tryptophan. The order of the fields is V gene, J gene, CDR3 protein.

v_gene: TRBV9
j_gene: TRBJ2-7
CDR3aa: CASSPRTGDFYEQYF

v_gene: TRBV12-3/TRBV12-4
j_gene: TRBJ2-2
CDR3aa: CASSVEGTTGELFF

v_gene: TRBV12-5
j_gene: TRBJ2-5
CDR3aa: CASGRVGTQYF

v_gene: TRBV27
j_gene: TRBJ2-5
CDR3aa: CASSLTGQGEETQYF

v_gene: TRBV20-1
j_gene: TRBJ2-1
CDR3aa: CSAPAGTSGRPEQFF

v_gene: TRBV12-3/TRBV12-4
j_gene: TRBJ1-3
CDR3aa: CASSSDRVGNTIYF

v_gene: TRBV20-1
j_gene: TRBJ1-2
CDR3aa: CSARDRVGGEYGYTF

v_gene: TRBV24-1
j_gene: TRBJ2-1
CDR3aa: CATSGDYEQFF

v_gene: TRBV20-1
j_gene: TRBJ2-4
CDR3aa: CSARDLQAKNIQYF

v_gene: TRBV10-3
j_gene: TRBJ2-1
CDR3aa: CAISESWVAGTGNEQFF

v_gene: TRBV29-1
j_gene: TRBJ1-3
CDR3aa: CSVETETGNTIYF

v_gene: TRBV12-3/TRBV12-4
j_gene: TRBJ2-1
CDR3aa: CASSITTYNEQFF

v_gene: TRBV4-3
j_gene: TRBJ2-7
CDR3aa: CASSQVPGESYEQYF

v_gene: TRBV12-3/TRBV12-4
j_gene: TRBJ2-5
CDR3aa: CASSLGLGTSEGETQYF

v_gene: TRBV5-1
j_gene: TRBJ2-6
CDR3aa: CASSPSGPSSGANVLTF

v_gene: TRBV29-1
j_gene: TRBJ2-3
CDR3aa: CSVALAGVGDTQYF

v_gene: TRBV4-3
j_gene: TRBJ1-3
CDR3aa: CASSPEMGGYTIYF

v_gene: TRBV4-1
j_gene: TRBJ1-4
CDR3aa: CASSLKGAAFNEKLFF

v_gene: TRBV29-1
j_gene: TRBJ2-1
CDR3aa: CSVAVRGEQFF

v_gene: TRBV12-3/TRBV12-4
j_gene: TRBJ2-2
CDR3aa: CASSFRQESSGELFF

v_gene: TRBV12-3/TRBV12-4
j_gene: TRBJ2-2
CDR3aa: CASSRSGELFF

v_gene: TRBV18
j_gene: TRBJ1-2
CDR3aa: CASSPLSRDGYTF

v_gene: TRBV5-8
j_gene: TRBJ2-5
CDR3aa: CASSFRDSIETQYF

v_gene: TRBV7-9
j_gene: TRBJ1-4
CDR3aa: CASSRGSNEKLFF

v_gene: TRBV15
j_gene: TRBJ2-5
CDR3aa: CATSRGRAGVGETQYF

v_gene: TRBV12-3/TRBV12-4
j_gene: TRBJ1-3
CDR3aa: CASSRRTGTGNTIYF

v_gene: TRBV5-5
j_gene: TRBJ2-5
CDR3aa: CASTGVSQETQYF

v_gene: TRBV6-2/TRBV6-3
j_gene: TRBJ1-5
CDR3aa: CASRKVFNQPQHF

v_gene: TRBV25-1
j_gene: TRBJ1-2
CDR3aa: CASSEGVRGEGYTF

v_gene: TRBV11-1
j_gene: TRBJ1-1
CDR3aa: CASSPREQGARNTEAFF

v_gene: TRBV4-3
j_gene: TRBJ2-5
CDR3aa: CASSQDHRERETQYF

v_gene: TRBV15
j_gene: TRBJ1-1
CDR3aa: CATSRDLNTEAFF

v_gene: TRBV7-9
j_gene: TRBJ2-1
CDR3aa: CASSPRAGEVYNEQFF

v_gene: TRBV7-8
j_gene: TRBJ1-3
CDR3aa: CASSSEIGGISGNTIYF

v_gene: TRBV5-8
j_gene: TRBJ2-2
CDR3aa: CASSRSGRALGGELFF

v_gene: TRBV5-4
j_gene: TRBJ2-7
CDR3aa: CASSNPPAYEQYF

v_gene: TRBV6-2/TRBV6-3
j_gene: TRBJ2-1
CDR3aa: CASSYHHSGLAESRSSYNEQFF